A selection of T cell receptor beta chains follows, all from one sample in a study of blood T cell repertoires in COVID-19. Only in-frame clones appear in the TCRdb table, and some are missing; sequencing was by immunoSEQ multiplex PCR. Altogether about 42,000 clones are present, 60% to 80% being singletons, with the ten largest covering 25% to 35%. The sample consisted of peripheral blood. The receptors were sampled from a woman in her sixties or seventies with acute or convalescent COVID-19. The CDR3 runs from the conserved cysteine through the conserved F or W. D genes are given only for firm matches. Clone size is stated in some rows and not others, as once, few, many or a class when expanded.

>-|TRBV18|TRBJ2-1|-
TGTGCCAGCTCACCCGGACAGAACAATGAGCAGTTCTTC
CASSPGQNNEQFF
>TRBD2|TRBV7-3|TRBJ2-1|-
TGTGCCAGCAGCTTAAGCGGGGGGTTCTACAATGAGCAGTTCTTC
CASSLSGGFYNEQFF
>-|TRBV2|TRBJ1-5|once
TGTGCCAGCAGTTCGACAAACCGCAATCAGCCCCAGCATTTT
CASSSTNRNQPQHF
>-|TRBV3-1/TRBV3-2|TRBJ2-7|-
TGTGCCAGCAGCCAATCCCTAGCGAGGTTGAGCTACGAGCAGTACTTC
CASSQSLARLSYEQYF
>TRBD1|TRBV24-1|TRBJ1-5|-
TGTGCCACCGGGACAGGGAATCAGCCCCAGCATTTT
CATGTGNQPQHF
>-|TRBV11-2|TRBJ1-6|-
TGTGCCAGCAGCTTACGGAATTCACCCCTCCACTTT
CASSLRNSPLHF
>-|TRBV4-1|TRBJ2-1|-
TGCGCCAGCAGCCAGAGACTAGTTCTCCACAACAATGAGCAGTTCTTC
CASSQRLVLHNNEQFF
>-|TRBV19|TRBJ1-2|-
TGTGCCAGCCTAGACGAGGGCAGGAACTATGGCTACACCTTC
CASLDEGRNYGYTF
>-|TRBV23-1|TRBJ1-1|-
TGCGCCAGGGGCCTTATGAACACTGAAGCTTTCTTT
CARGLMNTEAFF
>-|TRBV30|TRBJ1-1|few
TGTGCCAGTCGACAGCTGAACACTGAAGCTTTCTTT
CASRQLNTEAFF
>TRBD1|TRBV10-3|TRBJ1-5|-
TGTGCCATCAGTTCGACAGGGAAGGGGAATCAGCCCCAGCATTTT
CAISSTGKGNQPQHF
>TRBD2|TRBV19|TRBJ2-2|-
TGTGCCAGTAGTAGGATAGCGGGAGTTTACACCGGGGAGCTGTTTTTT
CASSRIAGVYTGELFF
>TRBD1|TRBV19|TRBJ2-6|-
TGTGCCAGTAGTCCCGGGACAGGGGTTGGGGCCAACGTCCTGACTTTC
CASSPGTGVGANVLTF
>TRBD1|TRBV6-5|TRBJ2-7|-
TGTGCCACCCTAGGCCCGGGACAGACTCCTTACGAGCAGTACTTC
CATLGPGQTPYEQYF
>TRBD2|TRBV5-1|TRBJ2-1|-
TGCGCCAGCAGCTTGGTATCTAGCGGGAGCGATGAGCAGTTCTTC
CASSLVSSGSDEQFF
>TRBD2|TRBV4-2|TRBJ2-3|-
TGTGCCAGCAGCCAAGGGGTCGGGAGCGGGGGAAGCACAGATACGCAGTATTTT
CASSQGVGSGGSTDTQYF
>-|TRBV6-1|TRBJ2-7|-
TGTGCCAGCAGGGAAGACAGAAACTCCTACGAGCAGTACTTC
CASREDRNSYEQYF
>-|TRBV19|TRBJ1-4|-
TGTGCCAGTAATGAGAGGGTCCTCTACAATGAAAAACTGTTTTTT
CASNERVLYNEKLFF
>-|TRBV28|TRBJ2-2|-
TGTGCCAGCAGGAAGGGGCCCACCGGGGAGCTGTTTTTT
CASRKGPTGELFF
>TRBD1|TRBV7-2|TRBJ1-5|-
TGTGCCAGCAGCTGGGACAGGGGGCCCAATCAGCCCCAGCATTTT
CASSWDRGPNQPQHF
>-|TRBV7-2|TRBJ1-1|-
TGTGCCAGCAGCTTAAGGGGGGGCACCACTGAAGCTTTCTTT
CASSLRGGTTEAFF
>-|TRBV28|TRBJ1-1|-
TGTGCCAGCAGTACCTACTCCCAGTCCTCGGGGACTGAAGCTTTCTTT
CASSTYSQSSGTEAFF
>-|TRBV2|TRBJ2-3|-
TGTGCCAGCAGTGAAGCCCGACAGGTTCCGGGGTATTTT
CASSEARQVPGYF
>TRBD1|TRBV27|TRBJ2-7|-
TGTGCCAGCAGTATTGGGACAGTATACGAGCAGTACTTC
CASSIGTVYEQYF
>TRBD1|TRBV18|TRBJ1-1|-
TGTGCCAGCTCACCGGCCTACAGGGGGGCGAACACTGAAGCTTTCTTT
CASSPAYRGANTEAFF
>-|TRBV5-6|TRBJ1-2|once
TGTGCCAGCAGCTTGTTCCGGGATGGCTACACCTTC
CASSLFRDGYTF
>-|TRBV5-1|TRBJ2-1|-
TGCGCCAGCAGCTTGGGGCAGATCAATGAGCAGTTCTTC
CASSLGQINEQFF
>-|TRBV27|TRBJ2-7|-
TGTGCCAGCAGTTCACTAGGGTACGAGCAGTACTTC
CASSSLGYEQYF
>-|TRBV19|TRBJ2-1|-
TGTGCCAGTAGTATTGAACAGGGAGCCTACAATGAGCAGTTCTTC
CASSIEQGAYNEQFF
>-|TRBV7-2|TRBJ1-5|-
TGTGCCAGCAGCACGACAGGTTACCGTCATCAGCCCCAGCATTTT
CASSTTGYRHQPQHF
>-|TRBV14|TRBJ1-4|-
TGTGCCAGCAGCCAAGAGGGCAGAGCTAATGAAAAACTGTTTTTT
CASSQEGRANEKLFF
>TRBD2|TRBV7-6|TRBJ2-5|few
TGTGCCAGCAGCTTAGGAACTAGCGGGGGGGCCTGGGAGACCCAGTACTTC
CASSLGTSGGAWETQYF
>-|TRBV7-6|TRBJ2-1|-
TGTGCCAGCAGCTTATTGGGGAGTGCCTACAATGAGCAGTTCTTC
CASSLLGSAYNEQFF
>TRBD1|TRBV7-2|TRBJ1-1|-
TGTGCCAGCAGCTTAGGACCCACAGGGGTAGCTTTCTTT
CASSLGPTGVAFF
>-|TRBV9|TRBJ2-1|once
TGTGCCAGCAGCGGCCGGGTCTCCGGCAATGAGCAGTTCTTC
CASSGRVSGNEQFF
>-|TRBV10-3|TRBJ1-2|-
TGTGCCATCAGTGAGTCGGGGGCAGCTAACTATGGCTACACCTTC
CAISESGAANYGYTF
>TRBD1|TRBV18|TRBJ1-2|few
TGTGCCAGCTCACCGACAGGGCTCAACTATGGCTACACCTTC
CASSPTGLNYGYTF
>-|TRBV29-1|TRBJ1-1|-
TGCAGCGTTGATAGGGAGTGGATGAACACTGAAGCTTTCTTT
CSVDREWMNTEAFF
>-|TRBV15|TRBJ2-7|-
TGTGCCACCAGCAGAGATACGGGGGAGCAGTACTTC
CATSRDTGEQYF
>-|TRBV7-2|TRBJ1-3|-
TGTGCCAGCAGCCGCGAAGAGGGGGTGGTTGGAAACACCATATATTTT
CASSREEGVVGNTIYF
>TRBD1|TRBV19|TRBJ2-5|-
TGTGCCAGTAGGACCGGGACAGGGCTACAAGAGACCCAGTACTTC
CASRTGTGLQETQYF
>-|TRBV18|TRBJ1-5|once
TGTGCCAGCTCAGAGGCAGGGGTTGGGAATCAGCCCCAGCATTTT
CASSEAGVGNQPQHF
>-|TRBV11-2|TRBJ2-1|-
TGTGCCAGCAGCCCCCGGCAGGCGAGCTCCTACAATGAGCAGTTCTTC
CASSPRQASSYNEQFF
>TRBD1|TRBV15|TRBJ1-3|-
TGTGCCACCAGCTCACGACAGGGAAGTGGAAACACCATATATTTT
CATSSRQGSGNTIYF
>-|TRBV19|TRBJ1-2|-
TGTGCCAGTAGTATCGTCGGTCTCTATGGCTACACCTTC
CASSIVGLYGYTF
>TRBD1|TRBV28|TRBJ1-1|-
TGTGCCAGCAGTCGGACGGGACAGATGAACACTGAAGCTTTCTTT
CASSRTGQMNTEAFF
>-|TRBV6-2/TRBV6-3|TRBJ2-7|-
TGTGCCAGCAGTTACGTTACCGCGGGGACCTACGAGCAGTACTTC
CASSYVTAGTYEQYF
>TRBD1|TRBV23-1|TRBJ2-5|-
TGCGCCAGCAGGCACTACAGGGGCCGACGGTACCAAGAGACCCAGTACTTC
CASRHYRGRRYQETQYF
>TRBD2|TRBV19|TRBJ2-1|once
TGTGCCAGTAGTCCGGGGGCTAGCGGGGGGAATGAGCAGTTCTTC
CASSPGASGGNEQFF
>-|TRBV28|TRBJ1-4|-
TGTGCCAGCAGTCAACCAGGGGCCGCTAATGAAAAACTGTTTTTT
CASSQPGAANEKLFF
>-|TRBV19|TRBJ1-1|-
TGTGCCAGTTCCCTCAGGGGCGTAACTGAAGCTTTCTTT
CASSLRGVTEAFF
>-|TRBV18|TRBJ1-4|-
TGTGCCAGCTCCCCCGGTGAGGGTAATGAAAAACTGTTTTTT
CASSPGEGNEKLFF